The rows below give T cell receptor beta chains drawn from one sample of a study of blood T cell repertoires in COVID-19. Assay used: immunoSEQ multiplex PCR; TCRdb lists only in-frame clones, some missing. In the table there are about 220,000 clones, 70% to 90% of which are singletons. Sequencing input: PBMCs or T cells enriched from blood (not recorded which). These receptor sequences come from a woman in her thirties or forties with acute COVID-19. Both conserved end residues are part of each CDR3. D genes are given only for firm matches. The size of a clone is reported for some rows only, either as once, few or many, or as a class for expanded clones.

V gene: TRBV6-5
J gene: TRBJ1-1
clone size: -
D gene: -
CDR3 DNA: TGTGCCAGCTGGCAGGAACTCCAGTTTTTCTTT
CDR3 protein: CASWQELQFFF

V gene: TRBV6-5
J gene: TRBJ1-1
clone size: -
D gene: TRBD1
CDR3 DNA: TGTGCCAGCGCAACCCTTCAGGGGGGCGGAACTGAAGCTTTCTTT
CDR3 protein: CASATLQGGGTEAFF

V gene: TRBV5-1
J gene: TRBJ2-7
clone size: -
D gene: TRBD1
CDR3 DNA: TGCGCCAGCAGCCCGGGACAGGGGTTAATGTACGAGCAGTACTTC
CDR3 protein: CASSPGQGLMYEQYF

V gene: TRBV19
J gene: TRBJ1-1
clone size: -
D gene: TRBD1
CDR3 DNA: TGTGCCAGTAGGATGCAGGGGGCGAGTTCTACTGAAGCTTTCTTT
CDR3 protein: CASRMQGASSTEAFF

V gene: TRBV6-5
J gene: TRBJ1-1
clone size: -
D gene: -
CDR3 DNA: TGTGCCAGCACCGCAGGAGGGAACACTGAAGCTTTCTTT
CDR3 protein: CASTAGGNTEAFF

V gene: TRBV7-3
J gene: TRBJ1-5
clone size: -
D gene: -
CDR3 DNA: TGTGCCAGCAGCTTAACTCCCGATCAGCCCCAGCATTTT
CDR3 protein: CASSLTPDQPQHF

V gene: TRBV6-2/TRBV6-3
J gene: TRBJ1-3
clone size: -
D gene: -
CDR3 DNA: TGTGCCAGCAGTTCCCGCACTGGTCCGGTCGGAAACACCATATATTTT
CDR3 protein: CASSSRTGPVGNTIYF

V gene: TRBV19
J gene: TRBJ1-2
clone size: -
D gene: TRBD1
CDR3 DNA: TGTGCCAGTAGTGTCAGAGACAGGGGGCCTCTGGGGGATGGCTACACCTTC
CDR3 protein: CASSVRDRGPLGDGYTF

V gene: TRBV4-3
J gene: TRBJ2-5
clone size: -
D gene: -
CDR3 DNA: TGCGCCAGCAGCCAAGTGACAGGCCTAGAGACCCAGTACTTC
CDR3 protein: CASSQVTGLETQYF

V gene: TRBV12-5
J gene: TRBJ2-1
clone size: -
D gene: TRBD2
CDR3 DNA: TGTGCTAGTGGGTTCACTAGAAGCGGGGTTTACAATGAGCAGTTCTTC
CDR3 protein: CASGFTRSGVYNEQFF

V gene: TRBV25-1
J gene: TRBJ1-6
clone size: -
D gene: -
CDR3 DNA: TGTGCCAGCAGTGTGACGACAGGCCTTTATAATTCACCCCTCCACTTT
CDR3 protein: CASSVTTGLYNSPLHF

V gene: TRBV6-1
J gene: TRBJ1-5
clone size: -
D gene: -
CDR3 DNA: TGTGCCAGCAGTGAAAATAGGGGTAGCAATCAGCCCCAGCATTTT
CDR3 protein: CASSENRGSNQPQHF

V gene: TRBV29-1
J gene: TRBJ1-1
clone size: -
D gene: TRBD1
CDR3 DNA: TGCAGCGCAGGACAGGGACGGAGCACTGAAGCTTTCTTT
CDR3 protein: CSAGQGRSTEAFF

V gene: TRBV24-1
J gene: TRBJ2-1
clone size: -
D gene: -
CDR3 DNA: TGTGCCACCAGTGATGCTAGCCGTTCCTACAATGAGCAGTTCTTC
CDR3 protein: CATSDASRSYNEQFF

V gene: TRBV15
J gene: TRBJ1-3
clone size: once
D gene: TRBD1
CDR3 DNA: TGTGCCACCAGCGGACAGGGGCTGGGAGGAAACACCATATATTTT
CDR3 protein: CATSGQGLGGNTIYF

V gene: TRBV20-1
J gene: TRBJ2-1
clone size: once
D gene: TRBD2
CDR3 DNA: TGCAGTGCTAGTGACGCTACCCGGGGGGGCGGCGACAATGAGCAGTTCTTC
CDR3 protein: CSASDATRGGGDNEQFF

V gene: TRBV13
J gene: TRBJ2-2
clone size: -
D gene: TRBD1
CDR3 DNA: TGTGCCAGCAGCTCCATGTTATTCGAGGGGGCGGACACCGGGGAGCTGTTTTTT
CDR3 protein: CASSSMLFEGADTGELFF

V gene: TRBV11-2
J gene: TRBJ1-3
clone size: -
D gene: -
CDR3 DNA: TGTGCCAGCAGCTCCCGACTCCTGGGAAACACCATATATTTT
CDR3 protein: CASSSRLLGNTIYF

V gene: TRBV27
J gene: TRBJ2-3
clone size: -
D gene: TRBD2
CDR3 DNA: TGTGCCAGCAGTTTACAGGTCGGGGGGACAGATACGCAGTATTTT
CDR3 protein: CASSLQVGGTDTQYF

V gene: TRBV27
J gene: TRBJ1-1
clone size: -
D gene: TRBD1
CDR3 DNA: TGTGCCAGCACCTTTACCTTCTCCGGGACAGTGAACACTGAAGCTTTCTTT
CDR3 protein: CASTFTFSGTVNTEAFF

V gene: TRBV28
J gene: TRBJ1-2
clone size: -
D gene: -
CDR3 DNA: TGTGCCAGCATCCAATCCGGGGGGCTTAACTATGGCTACACCTTC
CDR3 protein: CASIQSGGLNYGYTF